This T cell receptor beta chain originates from a study of cytomegalovirus exposure and HLA in healthy donors. Findings and caveats of the study: In a later analysis, approximately 15,000 TCR beta sequences were associated with HLA alleles at 0.05 false discovery rate. Cytomegalovirus association was listed for under 200 TCR beta chains. When analyzed later, the rates of TCR association showed variation by HLA locus, with DRB1 the most and HLA-C the fewest.

With regard to this clone: Antigen specificity is unknown.

CDR3 size: 14 residues. J gave up 8 bases and V 5 bases, and 11 bases lay outside the gene matches. Germline CDR1 SEHNR, CDR2 FQNEAQ (reference sequence). The PCR was carried out with 60 Vbeta primers and 13 Jbeta primers. Here immunoSEQ multiplex PCR was the method, and the copy in TCRdb shows in-frame clones only, minus some. The sample has 85,000 to 130,000 clones, approximately 68% seen once. The chain couples TRBV7-9 to TRBJ2-5; 7 nucleotides match TRBD1. The TCR was taken from a woman between 18 and 29 years old in good health and CMV-seropositive. Sequenced: PBMCs. The CDR3 here is CASSDSGQSRTQYF. CDR3 coding DNA: TGTGCCAGCAGCGACTCGGGACAGAGCAGAACCCAGTACTTC.